What follows describes a single T cell receptor beta chain. These data come from a study of preoperative IRX-2 immunotherapy in early breast cancer. As to treatment: preoperative locoregional IRX-2 cytokine immunotherapy. Patients received preoperative, locoregional IRX-2 cytokine immunotherapy in a phase Ib study. Germline V lookup: CDR1 SNHLY, CDR2 FYNNEI. V shed 1 base and J shed 3 bases, with 13 bases lying between them. The CDR3 loop spans 15 amino acids. Clones were sequenced by immunoSEQ multiplex PCR, and TCRdb holds only the in-frame ones, with some missing. This sample has around 34,000 clones, with roughly 95% found just once.

Collection of the sample occurred from a patient treated with IRX-2 immunotherapy. The source of this sequence is a human donor with breast cancer. The V and J genes are TRBV2 and TRBJ2-7, with a tentative D call TRBD1 (5 bases). CDR3 amino acids: CASSEVFQGYYEQYF. CDR3 DNA: TGTGCCAGCAGTGAAGTGTTTCAGGGTTACTACGAGCAGTACTTC.